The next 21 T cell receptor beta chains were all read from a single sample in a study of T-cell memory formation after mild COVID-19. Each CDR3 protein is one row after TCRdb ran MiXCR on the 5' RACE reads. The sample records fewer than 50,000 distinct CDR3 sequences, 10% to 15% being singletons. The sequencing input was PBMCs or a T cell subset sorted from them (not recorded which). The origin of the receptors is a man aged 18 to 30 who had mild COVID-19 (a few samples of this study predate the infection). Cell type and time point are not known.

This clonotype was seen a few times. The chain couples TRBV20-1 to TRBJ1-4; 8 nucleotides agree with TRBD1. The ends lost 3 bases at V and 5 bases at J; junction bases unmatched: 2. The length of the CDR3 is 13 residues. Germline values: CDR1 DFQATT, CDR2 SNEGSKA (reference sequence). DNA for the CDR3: TGCAGTGCTAGGCGACAGGGGAATGAAAAACTGTTTTTT. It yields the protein CSARRQGNEKLFF.

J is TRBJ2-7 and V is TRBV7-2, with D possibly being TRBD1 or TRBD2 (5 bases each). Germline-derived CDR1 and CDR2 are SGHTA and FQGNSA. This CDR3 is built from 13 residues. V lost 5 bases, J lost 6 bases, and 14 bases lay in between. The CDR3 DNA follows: TGTGCCAGCAGCGGCCGGGACCCCTCCGAGCAGTACTTC. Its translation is CASSGRDPSEQYF.

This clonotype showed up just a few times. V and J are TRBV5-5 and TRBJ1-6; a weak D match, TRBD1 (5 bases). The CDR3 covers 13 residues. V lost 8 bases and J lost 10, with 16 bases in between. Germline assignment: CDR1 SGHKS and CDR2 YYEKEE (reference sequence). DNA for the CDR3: TGTGCCAGTGGGGGGGGACCCGAGTCACCCCTCCACTTT. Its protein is CASGGGPESPLHF.

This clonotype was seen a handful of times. This CDR3 reads CASSSNRGLNIQYF. CDR3 DNA: TGTGCCAGCAGTTCGAACAGGGGTTTGAACATTCAGTACTTC. V is TRBV6-2 or TRBV6-3 and J is TRBJ2-4, with TRBD1 matching 7 bases. Germline CDR1 MNHEY, CDR2 SVGEGT. The CDR3 sequence is 14 residues long. Trimming at V came to 4 bases and at J to 7 bases, leaving 7 bases not matched to a gene.

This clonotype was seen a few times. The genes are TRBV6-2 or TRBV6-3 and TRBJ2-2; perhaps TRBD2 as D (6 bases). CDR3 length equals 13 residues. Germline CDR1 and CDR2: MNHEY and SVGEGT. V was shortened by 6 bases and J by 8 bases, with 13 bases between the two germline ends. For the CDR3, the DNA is TGTGCCAGCAGCCCCCGGCGGGGAGGGGAGCTGTTTTTT. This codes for CASSPRRGGELFF.

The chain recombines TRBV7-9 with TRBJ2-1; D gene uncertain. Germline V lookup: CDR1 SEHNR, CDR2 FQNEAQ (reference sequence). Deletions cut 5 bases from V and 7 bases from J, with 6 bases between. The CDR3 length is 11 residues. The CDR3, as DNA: TGTGCCAGCAGCAGTTCAAATGAGCAGTTCTTC. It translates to CASSSSNEQFF. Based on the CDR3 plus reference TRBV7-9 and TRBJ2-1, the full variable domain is DTGVSQNPRHKITKRGQNVTFRCDPISEHNRLYWYRQTLGQGPEFLTYFQNEAQLEKSRLLSDRFSAERPKGSFSTLEIQRTEQGDSAMYLCASSSSNEQFFGPGTRLTVL.

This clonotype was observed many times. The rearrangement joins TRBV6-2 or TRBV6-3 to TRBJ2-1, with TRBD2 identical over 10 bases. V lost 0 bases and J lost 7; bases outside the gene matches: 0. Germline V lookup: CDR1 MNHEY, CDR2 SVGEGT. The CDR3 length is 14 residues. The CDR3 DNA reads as TGTGCCAGCAGTTACTCTAGCGGGGGGAATGAGCAGTTCTTC. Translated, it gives CASSYSSGGNEQFF.

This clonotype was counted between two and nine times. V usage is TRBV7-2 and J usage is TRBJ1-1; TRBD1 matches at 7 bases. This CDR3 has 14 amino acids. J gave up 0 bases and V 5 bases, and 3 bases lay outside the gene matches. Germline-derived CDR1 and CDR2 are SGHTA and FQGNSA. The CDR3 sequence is CASSPGQLNTEAFF. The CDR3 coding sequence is TGTGCCAGCAGCCCGGGACAGTTGAACACTGAAGCTTTCTTT.

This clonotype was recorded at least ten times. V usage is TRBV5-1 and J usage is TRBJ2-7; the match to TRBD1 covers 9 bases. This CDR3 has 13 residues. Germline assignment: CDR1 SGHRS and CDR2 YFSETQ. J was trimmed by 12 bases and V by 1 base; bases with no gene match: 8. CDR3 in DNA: TGCGCCAGCAGCTTGAGACCGGACAGGGGAATGTACGTC. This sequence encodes CASSLRPDRGMYV.

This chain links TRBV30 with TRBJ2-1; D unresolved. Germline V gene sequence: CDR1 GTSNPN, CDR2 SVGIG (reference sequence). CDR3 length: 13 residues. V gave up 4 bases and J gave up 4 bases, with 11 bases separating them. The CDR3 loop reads CAWMGQEYNEQFF. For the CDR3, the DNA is TGTGCCTGGATGGGTCAGGAATACAATGAGCAGTTCTTC.

The CDR3 bases are TGTGCCAGCAGCCTAGACGGGGAGCCAGATACGCAGTATTTT. Residues: CASSLDGEPDTQYF. The chain uses TRBV9 and TRBJ2-3; possible D gene TRBD2, 5 bases. Trimming took 4 bases from V and 4 from J, leaving 13 bases between them. Looked up from germline, CDR1 is SGDLS and CDR2 is YYNGEE. This CDR3 contains 14 residues. The complete variable domain, with remaining parts taken from reference TRBV9 and TRBJ2-3, reads DSGVTQTPKHLITATGQRVTLRCSPRSGDLSVYWYQQSLDQGLQFLIQYYNGEERAKGNILERFSAQQFPDLHSELNLSSLELGDSALYFCASSLDGEPDTQYFGPGTRLTVL.

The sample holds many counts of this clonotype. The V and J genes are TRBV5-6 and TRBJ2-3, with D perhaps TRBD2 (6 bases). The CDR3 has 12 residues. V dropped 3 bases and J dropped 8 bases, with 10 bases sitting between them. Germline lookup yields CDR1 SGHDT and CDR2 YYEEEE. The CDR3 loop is CASSSSSVTQYF. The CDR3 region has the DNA TGTGCCAGCAGCTCCTCTAGCGTTACGCAGTATTTT.

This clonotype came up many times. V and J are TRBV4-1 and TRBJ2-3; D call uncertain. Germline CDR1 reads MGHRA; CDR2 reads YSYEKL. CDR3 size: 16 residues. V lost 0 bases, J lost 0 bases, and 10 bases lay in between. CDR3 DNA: TGCGCCAGCAGCCAAGAGGGCGCCCCTAGCACAGATACGCAGTATTTT. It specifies CASSQEGAPSTDTQYF.

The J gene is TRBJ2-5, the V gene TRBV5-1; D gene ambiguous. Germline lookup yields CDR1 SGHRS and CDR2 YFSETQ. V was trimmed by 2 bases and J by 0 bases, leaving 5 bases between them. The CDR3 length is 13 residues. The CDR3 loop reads CASSFGYQETQYF. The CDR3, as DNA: TGCGCCAGCAGCTTCGGGTACCAAGAGACCCAGTACTTC. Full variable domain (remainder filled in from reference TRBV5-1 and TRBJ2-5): KAGVTQTPRYLIKTRGQQVTLSCSPISGHRSVSWYQQTPGQGLQFLFEYFSETQRNKGNFPGRFSGRQFSNSRSEMNVSTLELGDSALYLCASSFGYQETQYFGPGTRLLVL.

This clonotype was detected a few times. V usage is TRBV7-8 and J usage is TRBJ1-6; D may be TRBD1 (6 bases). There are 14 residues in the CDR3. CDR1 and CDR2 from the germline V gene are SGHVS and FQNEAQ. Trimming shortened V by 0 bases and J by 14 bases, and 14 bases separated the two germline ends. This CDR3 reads CASSLANRAAALHF. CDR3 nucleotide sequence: TGTGCCAGCAGCTTAGCGAACAGGGCAGCGGCCCTCCACTTT.

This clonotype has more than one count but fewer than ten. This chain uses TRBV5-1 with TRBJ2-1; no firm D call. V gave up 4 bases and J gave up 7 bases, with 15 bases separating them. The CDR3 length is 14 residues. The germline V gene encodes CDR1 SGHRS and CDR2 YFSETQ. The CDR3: CASSHARDLNEQFF. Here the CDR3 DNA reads TGCGCCAGCAGCCATGCAAGGGATTTGAATGAGCAGTTCTTC.

The chain's CDR3 is CSARVEAGANVLTF. DNA of the CDR3: TGCAGTGCTAGAGTGGAGGCTGGGGCCAACGTCCTGACTTTC. The V gene is TRBV20-1, the J gene TRBJ2-6, with a weak D call TRBD2 (5 bases). Germline assignment: CDR1 DFQATT and CDR2 SNEGSKA (reference sequence). V was shortened by 1 base and J by 2 bases, with 6 bases between the two germline ends. CDR3 length: 14 amino acids.

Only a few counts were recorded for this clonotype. The CDR3 bases are TGTGCCAGCAGCCAAGCGGAGCGTTATGCCGGGGAGCTGTTTTTT. Residues: CASSQAERYAGELFF. V is TRBV4-2 and J is TRBJ2-2; no clear D gene. Trimming shortened V by 1 base and J by 6 bases, and 12 bases separated the two germline ends. The CDR3 is 15 amino acids. Germline CDR1 is LGHNA and CDR2 is YNFKEQ.

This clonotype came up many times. Written as DNA, the CDR3 is TGTGCCATCAGTGAGTCGATTTATGAGCAGTTCTTC. Translated: CAISESIYEQFF. The chain has TRBV10-3 and TRBJ2-1; D not certain. Germline CDR1 reads ENHRY; CDR2 reads SYGVKD. V was cut by 0 bases and J by 8 bases, with 5 bases left in between. This CDR3 contains 12 residues.

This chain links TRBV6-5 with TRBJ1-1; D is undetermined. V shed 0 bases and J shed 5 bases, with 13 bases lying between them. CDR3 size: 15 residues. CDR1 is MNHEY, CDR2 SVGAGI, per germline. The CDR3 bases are TGTGCCAGCAGTTACTCGTCGACTCCAAGAACTGAAGCTTTCTTT. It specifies CASSYSSTPRTEAFF.

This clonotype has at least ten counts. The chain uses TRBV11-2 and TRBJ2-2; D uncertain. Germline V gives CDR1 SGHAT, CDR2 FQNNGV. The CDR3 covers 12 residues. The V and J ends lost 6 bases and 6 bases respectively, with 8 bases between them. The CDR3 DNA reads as TGTGCCAGCAGGCCGCAACCCGGGGAGCTGTTTTTT. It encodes CASRPQPGELFF.